Below are 19 T cell receptor beta chains sequenced from a single sample in a study of identical twins. TCRdb itself ran the 5' RACE reads through MiXCR, one entry per CDR3 protein. Seen here are 420,000 or so distinct CDR3 sequences, roughly 20% observed once, and the top ten hold around 10%. The sample comprised naive T cells sorted from blood. The receptor set was obtained from a man aged 45-65 years in good health.

Of note for this clonotype: The conserved phenylalanine or tryptophan normally closing the CDR3 is absent here, so this likely arose from a read error. The chain links TRBV20-1 to TRBJ2-2; TRBD2 agrees at 11 bases. Per germline, CDR1 DFQATT and CDR2 SNEGSKA (reference sequence). This CDR3 spans 17 amino acids. Unmatched junction bases numbered 9, after V lost 5 bases and J lost 1 base. CDR3 sequence (DNA): TGCAGTGCTCCTTCTGCTAGCGGGGGGAAGAACACCGGGGAGCTGTTTCTT. Its protein product is CSAPSASGGKNTGELFL.

This clonotype was seen repeatedly, ten times or more. The CDR3 loop reads CATSDLAGQGFSNQPQHF. CDR3 coding DNA: TGTGCCACCAGTGATTTGGCGGGACAGGGGTTTAGCAATCAGCCCCAGCATTTT. The V call is TRBV24-1, the J call TRBJ1-5, with 10 bases fitting TRBD1. J gave up 0 bases and V 0 bases, and 4 bases lay outside the gene matches. The CDR3 has 18 amino acids. CDR1 KGHDR and CDR2 SFDVKD come from the germline V gene.

This clonotype was seen at least ten times. The rearrangement joins TRBV10-3 to TRBJ2-5; 10 bases agree with TRBD1. The CDR3 runs 15 residues. V shed 7 bases and J 2 bases; nucleotides not matched to a gene: 7. From germline, CDR1 is ENHRY and CDR2 SYGVKD. CDR3 loop: CAIKRTGGLQETQYF. CDR3 sequence (DNA): TGTGCCATCAAGCGGACAGGGGGTTTACAAGAGACCCAGTACTTC.

This chain connects TRBV5-1 to TRBJ1-1; D gene uncertain. Germline CDR1 reads SGHRS; CDR2 reads YFSETQ. CDR3 size: 13 residues. Trimming left V 2 bases short and J 1 base short, with 6 bases between. The DNA for the CDR3 is TGCGCCAGCAGCTTTCAGGAGAACACTGAAGCTTTCTTT. Translating it yields CASSFQENTEAFF.

V and J are TRBV29-1 and TRBJ2-1, with D possibly matching TRBD2 (5 bases). The CDR3 runs to 14 residues. Trimming removed 5 bases from V and 3 bases from J, with 14 bases in between. Per the germline V gene, CDR1 is SQVTM and CDR2 is ANQGSEA. The CDR3 sequence: CSVSSLDNYNEQFF. The CDR3 nucleotides read TGCAGCGTTTCTAGCCTAGACAACTACAATGAGCAGTTCTTC.

This clonotype was counted many times. The rearrangement links TRBV9 to TRBJ2-1; D unresolved. There are 14 residues in the CDR3. The V gene lost 1 base and the J gene lost 7 bases, with 12 bases spanning the gap. The germline V gene encodes CDR1 SGDLS and CDR2 YYNGEE. CDR3 in DNA: TGTGCCAGCAGCGTACAGGAGAGGTCAAATGAGCAGTTCTTC. This translates into CASSVQERSNEQFF.

This clonotype was counted a few times. The rearrangement links TRBV7-9 to TRBJ2-7, with a tentative D call TRBD1 (5 bases). The CDR3 totals 14 residues. Per germline, CDR1 SEHNR and CDR2 FQNEAQ (reference sequence). V lost 2 bases and J 2 bases, leaving 10 bases between the germline ends. The CDR3 region is CASSLLPRAYEQYF. Written as DNA, the CDR3 is TGTGCCAGCAGCTTACTCCCCAGGGCCTACGAGCAGTACTTC.

This clonotype was picked up a small number of times. The V and J genes are TRBV6-1 and TRBJ1-4, with 11 bases fitting TRBD1. Trimming removed 4 bases from V and 11 bases from J; junction bases left unmatched: 6. The germline gives CDR1 MNHNS, CDR2 SASEGT. The CDR3 covers 14 residues. This chain's CDR3 is CASSAKGQGVKLFF. CDR3 sequence (DNA): TGTGCCAGCAGTGCGAAGGGACAGGGGGTGAAACTGTTTTTT.

The gene calls are TRBV13 and TRBJ2-7; 10 bases match TRBD1. The germline CDR1 and CDR2 sequences are PRHDT and FYEKMQ (reference sequence). J lost 4 bases, V lost 4 bases, and 7 bases had no gene match. CDR3 length: 15 residues. The CDR3: CASSWDRGRGYEQYF. CDR3 nucleotides: TGTGCCAGCAGCTGGGACAGGGGAAGAGGTTACGAGCAGTACTTC.

The chain couples TRBV5-1 to TRBJ2-5; D ambiguous. Trimming took off 6 bases at V and 1 base at J, with 7 bases between the two ends. This CDR3 has 12 residues. CDR1 is SGHRS and CDR2 is YFSETQ in the germline V gene. CDR3 DNA: TGCGCCAGCACCGGCCCCCAAGAGACCCAGTACTTC. Protein sequence: CASTGPQETQYF.

The genes are TRBV6-2 or TRBV6-3 and TRBJ2-1; D tentatively reads TRBD1 or TRBD2 (5 bases each). V was cut by 0 bases and J by 4 bases, with 16 bases left in between. Germline V gene sequence: CDR1 MNHEY, CDR2 SVGEGT. This CDR3 is 17 amino acids long. The CDR3 DNA is TGTGCCAGCAGTTACTCGAGGTCTGGGACGAGATACAATGAGCAGTTCTTC. Its translation: CASSYSRSGTRYNEQFF.

This clonotype was found many times. The chain combines TRBV7-9 with TRBJ1-2; D ambiguous. V gave up 1 base and J gave up 4 bases, with 10 bases separating them. Germline loops: CDR1 SEHNR, CDR2 FQNEAQ (reference sequence). This CDR3 has 14 amino acids. The CDR3 DNA sequence: TGTGCCAGCAGCTTAGGGGGAGGACTCTATGGCTACACCTTC. Translated, it gives CASSLGGGLYGYTF.

In this sample, this clonotype turned up a few times. CDR3 sequence (DNA): TGTGCCTGGCACAGGACTAACTATGGCTACACCTTC. This codes for CAWHRTNYGYTF. The rearrangement uses TRBV30 and TRBJ1-2, with TRBD1 as a possible D gene (5 bases). This CDR3 region has 12 residues. CDR1 and CDR2 from the germline V gene are GTSNPN and SVGIG (reference sequence). Trimming cost V 5 bases and J 0 bases, with 7 bases left between them. Together with reference TRBV30 and TRBJ1-2, the CDR3 gives the full variable domain: SQTIHQWPATLVQPVGSPLSLECTVEGTSNPNLYWYRQAAGRGLQLLFYSVGIGQISSEVPQNLSASRPQDRQFILSSKKLLLSDSGFYLCAWHRTNYGYTFGSGTRLTVV.

This clonotype was observed at least ten times. The V call is TRBV29-1, the J call TRBJ2-3; D is possibly TRBD1 (5 bases). Trimming cost V 3 bases and J 3 bases, with 10 bases left between them. Germline V gene data show CDR1 as SQVTM and CDR2 as ANQGSEA. The CDR3 has 13 amino acids. This CDR3 is CSVDKGRTDTQYF. The DNA of the CDR3 is TGCAGCGTTGATAAGGGGCGGACAGATACGCAGTATTTT.

This clonotype was observed a handful of times. The V gene is TRBV3-1, the J gene TRBJ2-5; TRBD2 is a possible D gene (5 bases). Trimming took off 1 base at V and 5 bases at J, with 8 bases between the two ends. Per the germline V gene, CDR1 is LGHDT and CDR2 is YNNKEL (reference sequence). The CDR3 sequence is 13 residues long. CDR3 sequence reads: CASSQAGSETQYF. The CDR3, as DNA: TGTGCCAGCAGCCAAGCGGGATCGGAGACCCAGTACTTC.

Ten or more counts support this clonotype. The rearrangement links TRBV7-9 to TRBJ1-2; D is possibly TRBD1 (6 bases). This CDR3 has 16 amino acids. The V end was cut by 1 base, the J end by 3 bases, with 15 bases between. CDR1 SEHNR and CDR2 FQNEAQ come from the germline V gene (reference sequence). CDR3 region: CASSLEGGFRDYGYTF. As DNA, the CDR3 is TGTGCCAGCAGCTTAGAAGGGGGTTTTCGTGACTATGGCTACACCTTC.

This clonotype was detected only a few times. The V call is TRBV7-8, the J call TRBJ2-7, with TRBD2 matching over 13 bases. V lost 5 bases and J lost 2; bases outside the gene matches: 3. The CDR3 totals 15 residues. The germline gives CDR1 SGHVS, CDR2 FQNEAQ. This CDR3 is CASSIGTSGTYEQYF. For the CDR3, the DNA is TGTGCCAGCAGCATCGGGACTAGCGGGACCTACGAGCAGTACTTC.

The rearrangement links TRBV12-3 or TRBV12-4 to TRBJ2-3; the D gene is possibly TRBD2 (5 bases). The CDR3 runs 15 residues. V was pared by 2 bases and J by 4 bases, with 13 bases between. CDR3: CASSLLPGGSDTQYF. The CDR3 DNA follows: TGTGCCAGCAGTTTATTGCCTGGCGGGTCAGATACGCAGTATTTT.

V and J are TRBV7-9 and TRBJ1-6; the match to TRBD1 covers 8 bases. From germline, CDR1 is SEHNR and CDR2 FQNEAQ (reference sequence). Trimming at V came to 5 bases and at J to 6 bases, leaving 9 bases not matched to a gene. This CDR3 comprises 16 residues. In DNA form, the CDR3 reads TGTGCCAGCAGCGTCGGACAGGGCAGGTTTAATTCACCCCTCCACTTT. It translates to CASSVGQGRFNSPLHF.